This TCR beta chain stems from a study of low-dose radiotherapy and immunotherapy resistance in tumors. There are many counts of this clonotype. V was shortened by 1 base and J by 5 bases, with 14 bases between the two germline ends. Per germline, CDR1 DFQATT and CDR2 SNEGSKA (reference sequence). This CDR3 has 14 amino acids. Covering alpha and beta chains, TRAV- and TRBV-specific primers were used for the first-strand cDNA. The authors amplified TCRs for around 20 PCR cycles with a constant-region primer and a V-primer adapter. TCRdb fed the reads into MiXCR, producing one record per CDR3 protein. Altogether 50,000 or so distinct CDR3 sequences are present, around 23% being singletons, with the ten largest covering approximately 7.2%. Described time point: after trial treatment. Sample treatment: LDRT plus nivolumab, ipilimumab, low-dose cyclophosphamide and aspirin (RACIN trial).

This clonotype was sampled from a male donor with prostate cancer. Sequenced material: PBMCs, taken after low-dose radiotherapy plus immunotherapy. The V call is TRBV20-1, the J call TRBJ2-5, with D uncertain. CDR3 sequence reads: CSARVGVGSETQYF. The DNA of the CDR3 is TGCAGTGCTAGAGTCGGTGTCGGCTCGGAGACCCAGTACTTC.